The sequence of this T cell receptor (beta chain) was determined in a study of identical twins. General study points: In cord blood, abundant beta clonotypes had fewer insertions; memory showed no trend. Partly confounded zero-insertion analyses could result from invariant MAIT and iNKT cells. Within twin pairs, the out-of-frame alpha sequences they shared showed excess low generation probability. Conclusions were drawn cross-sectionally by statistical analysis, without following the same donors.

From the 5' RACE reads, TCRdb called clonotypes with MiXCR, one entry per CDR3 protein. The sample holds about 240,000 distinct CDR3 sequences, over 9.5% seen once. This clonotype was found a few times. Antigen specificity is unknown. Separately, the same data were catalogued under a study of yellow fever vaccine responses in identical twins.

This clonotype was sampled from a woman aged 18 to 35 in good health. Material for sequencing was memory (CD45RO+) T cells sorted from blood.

CDR3 amino acids: CSVSSVLQGSGEQYF. The DNA of the CDR3 is TGCAGCGTCTCCTCCGTTTTGCAAGGGTCCGGCGAGCAGTACTTC. The chain carries TRBV29-1 and TRBJ2-7; D is uncertain. Looked up from germline, CDR1 is SQVTM and CDR2 is ANQGSEA. V lost 6 bases, J lost 6 bases, and 24 bases lay in between. The CDR3 has 15 residues.